This T cell receptor beta chain appears in the sequencing data of a study of T cell responses to AZD1222 COVID-19 vaccine. Study-wide results and limits: A mostly white British donor set with more females was recruited, and clonal diversity was possibly underestimated. Only after the peak T cell response were repertoires sampled. The study found Spike-specific TCR breadth and depth rose after two AZD1222 doses. CD4 TCRs linked to vaccination spanned spike, dominating at 160-218 and 743-854.

About this clone: Its target is not known.

Assay: immunoSEQ multiplex PCR; the TCRdb copy retains only in-frame clones and omits some. The profile shows 170,000 or so clones, about 90% of them singletons. Trimming removed 9 bases from V and 0 bases from J; junction bases left unmatched: 16. This CDR3 contains 17 residues. The germline V gene encodes CDR1 SGHNT and CDR2 YYREEE (reference sequence). The chain has TRBV5-4 and TRBJ2-7; 9 bases line up with TRBD1. Sequencing was performed on peripheral blood, taken 28 days after the second AZD1222 dose. The source of this sequence is an adult who received the AZD1222 COVID-19 vaccine. CDR3: CATHRDRDPPSSYEQYF. Written as DNA, the CDR3 is TGTGCCACCCACCGGGACAGGGATCCCCCGAGCTCCTACGAGCAGTACTTC.